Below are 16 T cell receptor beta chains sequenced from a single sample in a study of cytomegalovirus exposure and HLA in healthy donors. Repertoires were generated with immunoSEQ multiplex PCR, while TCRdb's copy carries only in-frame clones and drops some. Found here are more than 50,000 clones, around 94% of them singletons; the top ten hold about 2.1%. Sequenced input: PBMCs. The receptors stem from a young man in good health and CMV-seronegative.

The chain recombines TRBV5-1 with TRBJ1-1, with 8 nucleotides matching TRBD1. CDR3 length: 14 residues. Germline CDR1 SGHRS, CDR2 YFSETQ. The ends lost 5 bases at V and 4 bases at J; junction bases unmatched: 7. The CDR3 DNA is TGCGCCAGCAGGGCCGGACAGGGCATCACTGAAGCTTTCTTT. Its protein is CASRAGQGITEAFF.

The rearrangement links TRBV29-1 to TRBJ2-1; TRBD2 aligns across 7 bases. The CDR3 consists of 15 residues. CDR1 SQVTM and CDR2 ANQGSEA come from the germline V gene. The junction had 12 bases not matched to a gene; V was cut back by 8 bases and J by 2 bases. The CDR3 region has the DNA TGCAGCTCATCCGCCCGGCTAGCGGCCTACAATGAGCAGTTCTTC. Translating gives CSSSARLAAYNEQFF.

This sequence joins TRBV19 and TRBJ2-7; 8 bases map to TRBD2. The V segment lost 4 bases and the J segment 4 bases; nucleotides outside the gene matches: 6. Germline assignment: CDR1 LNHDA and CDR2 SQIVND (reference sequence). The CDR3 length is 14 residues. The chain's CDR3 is CASSREREWYEQYF. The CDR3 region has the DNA TGTGCCAGTAGTAGGGAGCGGGAGTGGTACGAGCAGTACTTC.

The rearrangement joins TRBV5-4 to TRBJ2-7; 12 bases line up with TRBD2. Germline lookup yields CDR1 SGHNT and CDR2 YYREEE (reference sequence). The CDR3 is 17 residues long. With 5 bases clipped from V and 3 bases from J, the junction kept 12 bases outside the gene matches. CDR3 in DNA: TGTGCCAGCAGTTTACAACTGACTAGCGGGAGAATCTACGAGCAGTACTTC. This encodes CASSLQLTSGRIYEQYF.

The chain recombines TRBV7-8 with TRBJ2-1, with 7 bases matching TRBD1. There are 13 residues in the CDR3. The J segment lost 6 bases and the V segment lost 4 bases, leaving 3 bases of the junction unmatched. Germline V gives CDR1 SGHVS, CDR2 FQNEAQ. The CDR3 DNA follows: TGTGCCAGCAGCTCCGGGACAGTCAATGAGCAGTTCTTC. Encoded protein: CASSSGTVNEQFF. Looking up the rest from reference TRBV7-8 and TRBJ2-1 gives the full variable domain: GAGVSQSPRYKVAKRGQDVALRCDPISGHVSLFWYQQALGQGPEFLTYFQNEAQLDKSGLPSDRFFAERPEGSVSTLKIQRTQQEDSAVYLCASSSGTVNEQFFGPGTRLTVL.

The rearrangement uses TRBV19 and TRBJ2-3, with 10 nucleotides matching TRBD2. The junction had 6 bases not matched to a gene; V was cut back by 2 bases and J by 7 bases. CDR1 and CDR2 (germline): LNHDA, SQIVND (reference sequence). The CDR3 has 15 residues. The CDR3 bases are TGTGCCAGTAGTATAATAACTAGCGGGGTGTATACGCAGTATTTT. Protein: CASSIITSGVYTQYF.

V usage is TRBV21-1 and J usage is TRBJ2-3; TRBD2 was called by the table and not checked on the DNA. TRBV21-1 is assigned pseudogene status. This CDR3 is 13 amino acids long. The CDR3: CASRWTSTDTQYF. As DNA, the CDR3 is TGTGCCAGCAGGTGGACTAGCACAGATACGCAGTATTTT.

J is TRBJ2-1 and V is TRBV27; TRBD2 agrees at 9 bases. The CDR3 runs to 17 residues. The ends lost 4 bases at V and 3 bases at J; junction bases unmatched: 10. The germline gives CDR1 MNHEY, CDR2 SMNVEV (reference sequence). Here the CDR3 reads CASSSQDVAGVYNEQFF. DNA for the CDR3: TGTGCCAGCAGTTCGCAAGACGTAGCGGGAGTCTACAATGAGCAGTTCTTC.

CDR3 sequence: CASSLPSGPPGYGYTF. The CDR3 nucleotides are TGCGCCAGCAGCTTGCCGTCAGGGCCACCCGGCTATGGCTACACCTTC. The V and J genes are TRBV5-1 and TRBJ1-2, with a weak D call TRBD1 (5 bases). Germline-derived CDR1 and CDR2 are SGHRS and YFSETQ. Trimming removed 1 base from V and 4 bases from J, with 17 bases in between. This CDR3 comprises 16 residues.

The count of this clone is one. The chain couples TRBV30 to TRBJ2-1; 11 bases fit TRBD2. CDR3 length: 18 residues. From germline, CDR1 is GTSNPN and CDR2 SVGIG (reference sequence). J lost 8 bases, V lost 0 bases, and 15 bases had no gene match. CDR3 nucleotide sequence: TGTGCCTGGAGTGTCCCGGAGGTAGCGGGAGGGCCTGGAGATGAGCAGTTCTTC. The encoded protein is CAWSVPEVAGGPGDEQFF. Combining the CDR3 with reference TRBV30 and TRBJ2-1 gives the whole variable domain SQTIHQWPATLVQPVGSPLSLECTVEGTSNPNLYWYRQAAGRGLQLLFYSVGIGQISSEVPQNLSASRPQDRQFILSSKKLLLSDSGFYLCAWSVPEVAGGPGDEQFFGPGTRLTVL.

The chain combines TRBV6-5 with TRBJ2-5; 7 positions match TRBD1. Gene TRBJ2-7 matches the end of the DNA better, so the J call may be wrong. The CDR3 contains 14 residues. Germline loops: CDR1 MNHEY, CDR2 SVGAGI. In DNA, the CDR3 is TGTGCCAGCAGTTACCGGGACAGAACCTACGAGCAGTACTTC. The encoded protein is CASSYRDRTYEQYF.

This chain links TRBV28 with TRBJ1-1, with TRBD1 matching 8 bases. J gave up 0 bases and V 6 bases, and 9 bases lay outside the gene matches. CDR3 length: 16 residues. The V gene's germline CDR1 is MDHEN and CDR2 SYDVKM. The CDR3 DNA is TGTGCCAGCAGAAAGACAGGGGTATGGATGAACACTGAAGCTTTCTTT. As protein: CASRKTGVWMNTEAFF.

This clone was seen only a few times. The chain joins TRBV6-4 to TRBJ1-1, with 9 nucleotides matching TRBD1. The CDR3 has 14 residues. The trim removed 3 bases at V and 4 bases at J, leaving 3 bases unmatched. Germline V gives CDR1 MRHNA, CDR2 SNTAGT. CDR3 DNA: TGTGCCAGCAGTGAGGGACAGGGAGGCACTGAAGCTTTCTTT. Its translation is CASSEGQGGTEAFF.

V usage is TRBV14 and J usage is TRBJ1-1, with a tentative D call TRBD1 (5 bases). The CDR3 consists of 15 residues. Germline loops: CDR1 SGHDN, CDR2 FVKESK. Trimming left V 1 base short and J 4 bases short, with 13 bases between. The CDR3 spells CASSQGMQGGTEAFF. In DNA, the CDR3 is TGTGCCAGCAGCCAAGGGATGCAGGGTGGCACTGAAGCTTTCTTT.

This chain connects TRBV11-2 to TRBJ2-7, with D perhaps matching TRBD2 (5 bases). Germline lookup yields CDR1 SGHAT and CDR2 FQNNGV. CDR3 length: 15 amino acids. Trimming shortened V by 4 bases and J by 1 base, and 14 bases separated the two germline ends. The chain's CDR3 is CASSSGLDTSYEQYF. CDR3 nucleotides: TGTGCCAGCAGCTCCGGACTCGATACTTCCTACGAGCAGTACTTC. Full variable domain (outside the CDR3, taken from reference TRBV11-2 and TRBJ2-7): EAGVAQSPRYKIIEKRQSVAFWCNPISGHATLYWYQQILGQGPKLLIQFQNNGVVDDSQLPKDRFSAERLKGVDSTLKIQPAKLEDSAVYLCASSSGLDTSYEQYFGPGTRLTVT.

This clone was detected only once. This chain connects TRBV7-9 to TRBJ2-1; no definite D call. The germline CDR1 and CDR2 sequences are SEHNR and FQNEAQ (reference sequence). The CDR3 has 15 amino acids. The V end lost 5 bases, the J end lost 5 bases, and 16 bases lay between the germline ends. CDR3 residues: CASSPRLGTNNEQFF. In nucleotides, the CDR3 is TGTGCCAGCAGCCCACGTTTGGGCACGAACAATGAGCAGTTCTTC.